This TCR beta chain comes out of a study of cytomegalovirus exposure and HLA in healthy donors. Regarding the study as a whole: In vitro checks showed that a few CMV-associated chains really do target CMV antigens. TCR sequences were mostly rare, though some public TCRs occurred in many donors.

Produced via immunoSEQ multiplex PCR; TCRdb's table is partial and in-frame only. The profile shows about 71,000 clones, 85% to 95% of them singletons. Trimming pared 5 bases from V and 4 bases from J, leaving 14 bases between. The CDR3 extends over 14 amino acids. CDR1 is MGHDK and CDR2 is SYGVNS in the germline V gene. This clone was seen once. Its antigen remains unknown. Sequencing was carried out using PBMCs. This receptor was identified in a woman in her late teens or twenties in good health and CMV-seronegative. This chain links TRBV25-1 with TRBJ2-5, with D possibly matching TRBD2 (7 bases). The CDR3 sequence is CASSIGRGRETQYF. The CDR3 DNA sequence: TGTGCCAGCAGTATCGGGCGGGGGCGAGAGACCCAGTACTTC.